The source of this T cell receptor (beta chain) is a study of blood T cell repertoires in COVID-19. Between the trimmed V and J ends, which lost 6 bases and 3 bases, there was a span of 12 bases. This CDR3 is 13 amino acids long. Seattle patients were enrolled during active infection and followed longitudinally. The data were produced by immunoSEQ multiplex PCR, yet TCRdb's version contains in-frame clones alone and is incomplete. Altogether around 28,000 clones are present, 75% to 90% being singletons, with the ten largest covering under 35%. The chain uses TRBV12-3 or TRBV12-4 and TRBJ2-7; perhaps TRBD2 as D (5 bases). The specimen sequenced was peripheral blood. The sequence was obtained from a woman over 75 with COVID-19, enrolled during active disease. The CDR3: CASRPDWNYEQYF. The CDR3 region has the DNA TGTGCCAGCAGACCGGACTGGAACTACGAGCAGTACTTC.